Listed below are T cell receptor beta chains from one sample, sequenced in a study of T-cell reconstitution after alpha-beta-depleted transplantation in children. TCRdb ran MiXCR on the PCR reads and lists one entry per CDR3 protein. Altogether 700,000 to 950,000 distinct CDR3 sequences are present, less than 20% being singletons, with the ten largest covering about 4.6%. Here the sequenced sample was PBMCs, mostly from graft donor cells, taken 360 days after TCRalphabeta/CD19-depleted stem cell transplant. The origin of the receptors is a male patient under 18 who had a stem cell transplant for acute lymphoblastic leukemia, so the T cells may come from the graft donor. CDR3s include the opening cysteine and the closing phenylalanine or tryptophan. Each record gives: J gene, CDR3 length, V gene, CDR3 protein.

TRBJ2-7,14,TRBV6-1,CASSVGQGKYEQYF
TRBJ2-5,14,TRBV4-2,CASSKKTDQETQYF
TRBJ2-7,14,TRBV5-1,CASSSGLAGAEQYF
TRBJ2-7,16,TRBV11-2,CASSLDGDFSSYEQYF
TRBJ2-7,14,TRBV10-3,CAIMEDAGTYEQYF
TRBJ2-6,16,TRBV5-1,CASRWEGSSGANVLTF
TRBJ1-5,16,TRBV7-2,CASSLVAVYSNQPQHF
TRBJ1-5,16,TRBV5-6,CASSLDRGDFSQPQHF
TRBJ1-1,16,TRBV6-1,CASSPLKGAVTTEAFF
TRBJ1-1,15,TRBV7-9,CASSPTFIRMTEAFF
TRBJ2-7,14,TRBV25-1,CASSWSRGSYEQYF
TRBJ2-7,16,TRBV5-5,CASSLGDRELSYEQYF
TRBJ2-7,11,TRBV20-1,CSASWPLEQYF
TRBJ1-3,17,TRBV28,CASSLWGGTMQGNTIYF
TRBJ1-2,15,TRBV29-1,CSVDWVIGSNYGYTF
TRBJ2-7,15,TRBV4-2,CASSLRRGAPYEQYF
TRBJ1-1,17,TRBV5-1,CASSLGGRVGMNTEAFF
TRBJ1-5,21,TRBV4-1,CASSQVGLRGRDKEMRQPQHF
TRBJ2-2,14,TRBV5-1,CASSSPPNTGELFF
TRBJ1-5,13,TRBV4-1,CASSQVQNQPQHF
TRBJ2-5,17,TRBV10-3,CAISESELGSNLETQYF
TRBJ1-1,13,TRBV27,CASSTDPDRAAFF
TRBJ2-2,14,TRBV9,CASSVLLAPGELFF
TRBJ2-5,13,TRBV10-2,CASRDRGYETQYF
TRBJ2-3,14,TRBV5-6,CASSLGPGGDTQYF
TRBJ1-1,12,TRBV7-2,CASSHYRPEAFF
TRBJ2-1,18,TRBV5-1,CASSLGLLGGADYNEQFF
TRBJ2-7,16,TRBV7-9,CASSLWVFGGLDEQYF
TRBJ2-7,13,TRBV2,CASHDTGNYEQYF
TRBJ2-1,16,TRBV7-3,CASSPYGTSGGNEQFF
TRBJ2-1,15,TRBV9,CASSVGASVFHEQFF
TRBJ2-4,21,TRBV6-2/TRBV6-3,CASSRFPTGLAGVGAKNIQYF
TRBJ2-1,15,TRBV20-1,CSARKRAFSYNEQFF
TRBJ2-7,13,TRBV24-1,CATSDSLSYEQYF
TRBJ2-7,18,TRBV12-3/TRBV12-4,CASSLTSLRQGPPYEQYF
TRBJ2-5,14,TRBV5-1,CASSLAEEGETQYF
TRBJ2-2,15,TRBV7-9,CASSFTGKVAGELFF
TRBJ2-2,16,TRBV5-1,CASSLKPGPDTGELFF
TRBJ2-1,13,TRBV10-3,CAISPVNGNEQFF
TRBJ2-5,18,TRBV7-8,CASSLYGAAYLYRETQYF
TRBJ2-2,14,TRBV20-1,CSARGTTNTGELFF